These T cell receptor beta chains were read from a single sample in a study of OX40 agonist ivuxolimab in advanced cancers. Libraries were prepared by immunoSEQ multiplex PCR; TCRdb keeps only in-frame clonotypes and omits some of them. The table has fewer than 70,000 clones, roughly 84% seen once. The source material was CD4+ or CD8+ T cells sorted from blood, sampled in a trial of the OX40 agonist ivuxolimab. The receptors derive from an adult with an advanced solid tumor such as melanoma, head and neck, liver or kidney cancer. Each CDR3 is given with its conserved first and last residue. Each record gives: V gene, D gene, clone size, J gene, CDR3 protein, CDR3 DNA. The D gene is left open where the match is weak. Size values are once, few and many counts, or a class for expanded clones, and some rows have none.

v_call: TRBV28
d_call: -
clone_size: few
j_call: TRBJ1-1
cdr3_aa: CASSLPRTEAFF
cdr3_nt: TGTGCCAGCAGTTTACCCCGCACTGAAGCTTTCTTT

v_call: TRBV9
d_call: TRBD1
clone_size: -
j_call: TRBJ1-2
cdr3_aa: CASSVSTGGGSYGYTF
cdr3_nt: TGTGCCAGCAGCGTATCTACAGGGGGCGGGAGCTATGGCTACACCTTC

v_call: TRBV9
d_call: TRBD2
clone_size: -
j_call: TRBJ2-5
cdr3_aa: CASSVNSGGTETQYF
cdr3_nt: TGTGCCAGCAGCGTAAATAGCGGGGGCACGGAGACCCAGTACTTC

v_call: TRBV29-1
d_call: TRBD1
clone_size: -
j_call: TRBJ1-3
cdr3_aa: CSVMTGSGNTIYF
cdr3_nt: TGCAGCGTTATGACAGGGTCTGGAAACACCATATATTTT

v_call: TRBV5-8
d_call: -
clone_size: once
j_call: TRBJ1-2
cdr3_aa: CASSLAIQIGAAYGYTF
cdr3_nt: TGTGCCAGCAGCTTGGCCATTCAGATAGGGGCGGCCTATGGCTACACCTTC

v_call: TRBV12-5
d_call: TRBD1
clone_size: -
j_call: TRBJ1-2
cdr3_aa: CASGFETGWTNYGYTF
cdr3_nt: TGTGCTAGTGGTTTCGAGACAGGGTGGACTAACTATGGCTACACCTTC

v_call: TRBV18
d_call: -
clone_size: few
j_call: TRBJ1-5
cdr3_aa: CASSPNLQSPQHF
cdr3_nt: TGTGCCAGCTCGCCAAATCTGCAGTCGCCCCAGCATTTT

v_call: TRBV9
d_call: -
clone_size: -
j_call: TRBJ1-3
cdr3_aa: CASSPRRGSGNTIYF
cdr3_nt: TGTGCCAGCAGCCCACGTAGGGGGTCTGGAAACACCATATATTTT

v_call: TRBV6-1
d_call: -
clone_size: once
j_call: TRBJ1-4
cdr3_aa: CASSGGVEKLFF
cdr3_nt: TGTGCCAGCAGTGGAGGGGTGGAAAAACTGTTTTTT

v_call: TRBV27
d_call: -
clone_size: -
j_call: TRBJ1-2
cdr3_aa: CASSLKGPYGYTF
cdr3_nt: TGTGCCAGCAGTTTAAAAGGCCCCTATGGCTACACCTTC

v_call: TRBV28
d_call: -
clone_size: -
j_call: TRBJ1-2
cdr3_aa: CASSPPGVLSGYTF
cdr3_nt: TGTGCCAGCAGCCCCCCAGGGGTGTTAAGTGGCTACACCTTC

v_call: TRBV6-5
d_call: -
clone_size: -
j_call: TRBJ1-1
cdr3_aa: CASSYSNRLSNTEAFF
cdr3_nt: TGTGCCAGCAGTTACTCGAATAGGTTATCGAACACTGAAGCTTTCTTT

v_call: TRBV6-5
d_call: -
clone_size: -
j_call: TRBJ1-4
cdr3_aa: CASSYSGEMGEKLFF
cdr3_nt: TGTGCCAGCAGTTACTCGGGGGAGATGGGTGAAAAACTGTTTTTT

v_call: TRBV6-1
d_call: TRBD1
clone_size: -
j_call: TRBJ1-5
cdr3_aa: CASSPGQGDNQPQHF
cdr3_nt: TGTGCCAGCAGCCCGGGACAGGGAGACAATCAGCCCCAGCATTTT

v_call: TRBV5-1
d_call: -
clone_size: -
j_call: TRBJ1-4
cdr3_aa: CASSSSGGTGEKLFF
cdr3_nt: TGCGCCAGCAGCTCCTCGGGGGGCACGGGGGAAAAACTGTTTTTT

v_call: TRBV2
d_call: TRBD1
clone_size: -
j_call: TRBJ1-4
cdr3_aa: CASGGQQNEKLFF
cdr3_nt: TGTGCCAGCGGGGGACAGCAGAATGAAAAACTGTTTTTT

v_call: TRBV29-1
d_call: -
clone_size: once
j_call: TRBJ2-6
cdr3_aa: CSAQLDYHSGANVLTF
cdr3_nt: TGCAGCGCCCAACTAGATTACCACTCTGGGGCCAACGTCCTGACTTTC

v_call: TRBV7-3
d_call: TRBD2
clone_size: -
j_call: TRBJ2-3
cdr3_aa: CASSLAGEYTDTQYF
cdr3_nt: TGTGCCAGCAGCTTAGCGGGGGAGTACACAGATACGCAGTATTTT

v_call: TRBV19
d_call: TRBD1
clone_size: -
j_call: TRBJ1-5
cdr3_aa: CASRGNRGLTSNQPQHF
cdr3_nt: TGTGCCAGTCGAGGAAACAGGGGGCTGACGAGCAATCAGCCCCAGCATTTT

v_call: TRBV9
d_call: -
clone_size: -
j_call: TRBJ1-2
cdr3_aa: CASSVAVGRRYGYTF
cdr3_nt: TGTGCCAGCAGCGTAGCTGTAGGGAGACGCTATGGCTACACCTTC

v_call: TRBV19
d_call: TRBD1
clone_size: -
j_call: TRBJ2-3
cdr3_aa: CASSRTGEMTDTQYF
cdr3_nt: TGTGCCAGTAGTCGGACAGGGGAGATGACAGATACGCAGTATTTT

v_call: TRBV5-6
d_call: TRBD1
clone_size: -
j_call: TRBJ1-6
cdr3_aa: CASRLGGVGQGKSPLHF
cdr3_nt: TGTGCCAGCAGATTGGGCGGAGTGGGACAGGGAAAATCACCCCTCCACTTT

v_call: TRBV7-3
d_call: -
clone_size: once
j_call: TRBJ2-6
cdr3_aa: CASSRQFGDPSTSSGANVLTF
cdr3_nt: TGTGCCAGCAGCCGGCAGTTTGGGGACCCATCCACTAGCTCTGGGGCCAACGTCCTGACTTTC

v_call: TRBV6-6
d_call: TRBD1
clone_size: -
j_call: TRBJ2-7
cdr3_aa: CASRTTGTGPSYEQYF
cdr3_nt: TGTGCCAGCAGGACTACCGGGACAGGACCCTCCTACGAGCAGTACTTC

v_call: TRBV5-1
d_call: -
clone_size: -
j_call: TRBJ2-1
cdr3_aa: CASSPILRQGSGNEQFF
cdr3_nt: TGCGCCAGCAGCCCTATCCTTCGACAGGGTAGCGGTAATGAGCAGTTCTTC

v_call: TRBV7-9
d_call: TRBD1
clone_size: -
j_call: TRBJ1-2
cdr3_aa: CASSTGQGNYGYTF
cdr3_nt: TGTGCCAGCAGCACGGGACAGGGGAACTATGGCTACACCTTC

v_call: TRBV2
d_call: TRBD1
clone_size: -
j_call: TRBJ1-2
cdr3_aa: CASAGQARYGYTF
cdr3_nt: TGTGCCAGCGCCGGACAGGCTAGGTATGGCTACACCTTC

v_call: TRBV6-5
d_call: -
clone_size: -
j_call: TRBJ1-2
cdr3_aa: CASSHDTNYGYTF
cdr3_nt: TGTGCCAGCAGCCACGATACTAACTATGGCTACACCTTC

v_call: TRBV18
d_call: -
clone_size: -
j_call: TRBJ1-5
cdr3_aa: CASSPPGTLSNQPQHF
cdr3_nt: TGTGCCAGCTCACCACCCGGGACACTCAGCAATCAGCCCCAGCATTTT

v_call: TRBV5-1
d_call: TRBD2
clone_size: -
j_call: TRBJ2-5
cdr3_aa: CASSAGGKETQYF
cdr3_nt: TGCGCCAGCAGCGCCGGGGGGAAAGAGACCCAGTACTTC

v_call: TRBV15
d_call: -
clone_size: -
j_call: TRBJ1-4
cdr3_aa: CATSPRRGEKLFF
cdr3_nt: TGTGCCACCAGCCCCCGGAGGGGGGAAAAACTGTTTTTT

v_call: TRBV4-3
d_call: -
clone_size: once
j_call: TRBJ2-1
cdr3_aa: CASSQDPDSYNEQFF
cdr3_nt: TGCGCCAGCAGCCAAGATCCCGACTCCTACAATGAGCAGTTCTTC

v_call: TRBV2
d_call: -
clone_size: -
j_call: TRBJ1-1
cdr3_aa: CASKTGRGTEAFF
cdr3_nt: TGTGCCAGCAAAACGGGCCGGGGCACTGAAGCTTTCTTT

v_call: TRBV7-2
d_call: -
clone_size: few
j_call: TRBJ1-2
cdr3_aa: CASSLWQAYGYTF
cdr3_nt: TGTGCCAGCAGCTTATGGCAGGCCTATGGCTACACCTTC

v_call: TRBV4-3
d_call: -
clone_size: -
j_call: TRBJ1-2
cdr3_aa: CASSQDGEGAPSNYGYTF
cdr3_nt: TGCGCCAGCAGCCAAGATGGGGAGGGAGCCCCAAGTAACTATGGCTACACCTTC

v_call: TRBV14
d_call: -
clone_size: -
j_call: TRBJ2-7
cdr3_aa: CASSLPGPYEQYF
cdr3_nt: TGTGCCAGCAGCCTGCCGGGGCCCTACGAGCAGTACTTC

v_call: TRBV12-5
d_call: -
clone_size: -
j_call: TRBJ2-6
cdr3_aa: CASGGLPAGQSRANVLTF
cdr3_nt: TGTGCTAGTGGTGGCCTTCCTGCAGGACAAAGTCGGGCCAACGTCCTGACTTTC

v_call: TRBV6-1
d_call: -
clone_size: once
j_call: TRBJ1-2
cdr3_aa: CATYKNNYGYTF
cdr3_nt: TGTGCCACCTACAAGAATAACTATGGCTACACCTTC